A selection of T cell receptor beta chains follows, all from one sample in a study of blood T cell repertoires in COVID-19. Clones were sequenced by immunoSEQ multiplex PCR, and TCRdb holds only the in-frame ones, with some missing. In the table there are 200,000 to 250,000 clones, around 86% of which are singletons. Sample: peripheral blood. Receptors were obtained from a man older than 75 with acute or convalescent COVID-19. The CDR3 runs from the conserved cysteine through the conserved F or W. A D gene is named only where the DNA matches it firmly. Clone sizes are given selectively: once, few, many, or a class where the clone is expanded.

>once|TRBJ1-1|TRBV6-6|TRBD1
TGTGCCAGCAGTTTCGGGACAGGGAACACTGAAGCTTTCTTT
CASSFGTGNTEAFF
>-|TRBJ1-1|TRBV18|-
TGTGCCAGCTCACCACCGGGAGAGAACACTGAAGCTTTCTTT
CASSPPGENTEAFF
>-|TRBJ2-5|TRBV24-1|-
TGTGCCACCAGTGGACATCCTTGGGAACGGGGCCAAGAGACCCAGTACTTC
CATSGHPWERGQETQYF
>-|TRBJ2-1|TRBV24-1|TRBD1
TGTGCCACCAGTGATTTTACCAGGGGGCCCTACAATGAGCAGTTCTTC
CATSDFTRGPYNEQFF
>-|TRBJ2-7|TRBV10-1|-
TGCGCCAGCAGTGAGTCGAGAGGGGCCAGGGGTGTTTACGAGCAGTACTTC
CASSESRGARGVYEQYF
>-|TRBJ1-1|TRBV30|TRBD1
TGTGCCTGGGAAGGAACAGGGGTCACTGAAGCTTTCTTT
CAWEGTGVTEAFF
>-|TRBJ2-1|TRBV7-3|TRBD1
TGTGCCAGCAGCTTAACAGGGACAGGTGCTTTCAATGAGCAGTTCTTC
CASSLTGTGAFNEQFF
>-|TRBJ1-3|TRBV14|TRBD1
TGTGCCAGCAGCCTCTTCCGGGACAGCCCTGGAAACACCATATATTTT
CASSLFRDSPGNTIYF
>-|TRBJ2-2|TRBV21-1|-
TGTGCCAGCAGCAAAACCCAGGGCGGGGGTAACACCGGGGAGCTGTTTTTT
CASSKTQGGGNTGELFF
>-|TRBJ1-3|TRBV4-1|TRBD1
TGCGCCAGCAGCCAATACCATGCGGGACAGGGGCTCGGAAACACCATATATTTT
CASSQYHAGQGLGNTIYF
>-|TRBJ2-3|TRBV18|TRBD2
TGTGCCAGCTCACCCACTAGCGGGAGGAGGCAAACAGATACGCAGTATTTT
CASSPTSGRRQTDTQYF
>-|TRBJ1-4|TRBV30|-
TGTGCCTGGAGTGTAGGCAGGGCATTTAATGAAAAACTGTTTTTT
CAWSVGRAFNEKLFF
>few|TRBJ2-3|TRBV5-1|TRBD1
TGCGCCAGCAGCCGGGACAGCAGCACAGATACGCAGTATTTT
CASSRDSSTDTQYF
>-|TRBJ2-2|TRBV13|TRBD2
TGTGCCAGCAGCGGGACTAGCGGGCCGGGACGGAACACCGGGGAGCTGTTTTTT
CASSGTSGPGRNTGELFF
>-|TRBJ2-2|TRBV29-1|TRBD2
TGCAGCGTTTTAGCGGGAGGTTCCACCGGGGAGCTGTTTTTT
CSVLAGGSTGELFF
>once|TRBJ2-7|TRBV12-3/TRBV12-4|-
TGTGCCAGCAGTTTCAGCTCTAGGTTCGAGCAGTACTTC
CASSFSSRFEQYF
>-|TRBJ2-2|TRBV18|TRBD1
TGTGCCAGCTCACCAAGGCAGGGGGCCGGGGAGCTGTTTTTT
CASSPRQGAGELFF
>-|TRBJ2-6|TRBV5-1|TRBD1
TGCGCCAGCAGCTTGCGAGCCTGGACAGGGGGCACCTCTGGGGCCAACGTCCTGACTTTC
CASSLRAWTGGTSGANVLTF
>-|TRBJ2-1|TRBV14|TRBD2
TGTGCCAGCAGCCAGGGACTAGCGGGAGGCATTGAGCAGTTCTTC
CASSQGLAGGIEQFF
>once|TRBJ1-1|TRBV28|TRBD1
TGTGCCAGCAGTCCTTATGGACAGGGGAACACTGAAGCTTTCTTT
CASSPYGQGNTEAFF
>-|TRBJ2-3|TRBV28|TRBD2
TGTGCCAGCAGTCTTAGCGGGAGGGTCACAGATACGCAGTATTTT
CASSLSGRVTDTQYF
>-|TRBJ2-2|TRBV30|TRBD1
TGTGCCTGGAGTGTACTGGGACAGGGGAGCGGGGAGCTGTTTTTT
CAWSVLGQGSGELFF
>once|TRBJ2-2|TRBV7-9|TRBD1
TGTGCCAGGGGACAGGGTACAAACACCGGGGAGCTGTTTTTT
CARGQGTNTGELFF
>-|TRBJ1-1|TRBV9|-
TGTGCCAGCAGCGTAGGTGGTCTAGGAAACACTGAAGCTTTCTTT
CASSVGGLGNTEAFF
>-|TRBJ2-7|TRBV5-1|-
TGCGCCAGCAGCCCGGGACATTCGGACGTATACGGGGAGTACTTC
CASSPGHSDVYGEYF
>few|TRBJ2-3|TRBV5-1|-
TGCGCCGGATCCGAGGGTATGGGAGATACGCAGTATTTT
CAGSEGMGDTQYF
>-|TRBJ1-2|TRBV20-1|-
TGCAGTGCTAGTACAGTGAACTATGGCTACACCTTC
CSASTVNYGYTF
>-|TRBJ2-7|TRBV5-1|TRBD1
TGCGCCAGCAGCGCCGACAGGGGTGCCTACGAGCAGTACTTC
CASSADRGAYEQYF
>-|TRBJ2-3|TRBV5-1|TRBD2
TGCGCCAGCAGCCCGGGGGGGCGCACAGATACGCAGTATTTT
CASSPGGRTDTQYF
>-|TRBJ2-3|TRBV7-3|-
TGTGCCAGCAGACATGGACAGAGCACAGATACGCAGTATTTT
CASRHGQSTDTQYF
>once|TRBJ2-7|TRBV7-8|-
TGTGCCAGCAGCATTATGTCCAGTTCCTACGAGCAGTACTTC
CASSIMSSSYEQYF
>many|TRBJ1-1|TRBV6-5|TRBD1
TGTGCCAGCAGTTACTCGGGGACAGGGGTCACTGAAGCTTTCTTT
CASSYSGTGVTEAFF
>-|TRBJ2-1|TRBV12-5|TRBD1
TGTGCTAGCTGTTCAACAGGGACAGTCTCCTACAATGAGCAGTTCTTC
CASCSTGTVSYNEQFF
>-|TRBJ1-4|TRBV7-9|-
TGTGCCAGCAGCCCCGGACTCACAACTAATGAAAAACTGTTTTTT
CASSPGLTTNEKLFF
>-|TRBJ2-1|TRBV3-1/TRBV3-2|-
TGTGCCAGCAGCCACGGGACTTTCTCCTACAATGAGCAGTTCTTC
CASSHGTFSYNEQFF
>-|TRBJ1-1|TRBV18|TRBD1
TGTGCCAGCTCACCGCGGACAGGCATGAACACTGAAGCTTTCTTT
CASSPRTGMNTEAFF
>-|TRBJ2-7|TRBV27|-
TGTGCCAGCAGTCCAGGACACAACTCCTACGAGCAGTACTTC
CASSPGHNSYEQYF
>-|TRBJ2-2|TRBV4-3|-
TGCGCCAGCAGCCAAGCCCGACTAGTCACCGGGGAGCTGTTTTTT
CASSQARLVTGELFF
>once|TRBJ2-2|TRBV5-1|TRBD2
TGCGCCAGCAGCTTGGCTCCTAGCGGGAACACCGGGGAGCTGTTTTTT
CASSLAPSGNTGELFF
>-|TRBJ1-6|TRBV7-8|TRBD1
TGTGCCAGCAGCCCCACCGGACAGGGACTCAGGGTTACCTATAATTCACCCCTCCACTTT
CASSPTGQGLRVTYNSPLHF
>-|TRBJ2-2|TRBV11-3|TRBD2
TGTGCCAGCAGCTCCCCGCGGGAGGGAAACACCGGGGAGCTGTTTTTT
CASSSPREGNTGELFF
>few|TRBJ2-1|TRBV3-1/TRBV3-2|TRBD2
TGTGCCAGCAGCCAAGCCTTGGGGACTAGCCCCTACAATGAGCAGTTCTTC
CASSQALGTSPYNEQFF
>-|TRBJ1-4|TRBV27|-
TGTGCCAGCAGGGTACGGCGGAATGAAAAACTGTTTTTT
CASRVRRNEKLFF
>-|TRBJ2-1|TRBV7-8|-
TGTGCCAGCAGCCCTCCGGGTAGACTGGACAATGAGCAGTTCTTC
CASSPPGRLDNEQFF
>-|TRBJ2-3|TRBV7-6|TRBD1
TGTGCCAGCAGCGTGACAGGGCGAAGCACAGATACGCAGTATTTT
CASSVTGRSTDTQYF
>-|TRBJ1-5|TRBV11-1|-
TGTGCCAGCAGCTTAGGGTCAGGGAATCAGCCCCAGCATTTT
CASSLGSGNQPQHF
>-|TRBJ1-2|TRBV7-9|-
TGTGCCAGCAGCTTAAGAGTCACCTACACCTTC
CASSLRVTYTF
>few|TRBJ2-7|TRBV28|-
TGTGCCAGCCTCCGGGGTCGGGAGCAGTACTTC
CASLRGREQYF
>-|TRBJ2-5|TRBV2|-
TGTGCCAGCAGACTAGCCGGAGGAGAGACCCAGTACTTC
CASRLAGGETQYF
>-|TRBJ1-5|TRBV19|TRBD1
TGTGCCAGCCACCTGAGCTCAGGGGGCGAGCAGCCCCAGCATTTT
CASHLSSGGEQPQHF
>-|TRBJ1-2|TRBV5-6|TRBD1
TGTGCCAGCAGCCCTTGGCGTTGGGACAGGGACACTGGCTACACCTTC
CASSPWRWDRDTGYTF
>-|TRBJ1-6|TRBV5-1|-
TGCGCCAGCAGCCGAGACAGGACTAATTCACCCCTCCACTTT
CASSRDRTNSPLHF
>-|TRBJ1-1|TRBV7-9|TRBD1
TGTGCCAGCAGCCCACGGACAGGGCGGAACACTGAAGCTTTCTTT
CASSPRTGRNTEAFF
>-|TRBJ1-3|TRBV11-2|-
TGTGCCAGCACCCCACAGGGCTCCTCTGGAAACACCATATATTTT
CASTPQGSSGNTIYF
>-|TRBJ2-3|TRBV13|TRBD2
TGTGCCAGCAGCTACCGGTCTAGCGGGAGCACAGATACGCAGTATTTT
CASSYRSSGSTDTQYF